These 7 T cell receptor beta chains came from one sample sequenced in a study of blood T cell repertoires in COVID-19. TCRdb's table, derived via immunoSEQ multiplex PCR, lists solely in-frame clones and lacks some. This sample has about 150,000 clones; roughly 89% occur once, and the top ten carry 8.6%. Material: peripheral blood. All receptors come from a woman in her fifties or sixties with active or convalescent COVID-19.

This clone appeared a few times. J is TRBJ1-2 and V is TRBV5-4, with D possibly TRBD1 on 6 matching bases. There are 15 residues in the CDR3. Germline V gives CDR1 SGHNT, CDR2 YYREEE (reference sequence). Deletions cut 2 bases from V and 7 bases from J, with 18 bases between. CDR3 protein: CASSLEVGASSGYTF. As DNA, the CDR3 is TGTGCCAGCAGCTTAGAGGTGGGGGCGAGTTCTGGCTACACCTTC.

This clone was found a few times. The chain joins TRBV3-1 (or the pseudogene TRBV3-2) to TRBJ1-2; no reliable D call. V was pared by 3 bases and J by 7 bases, with 15 bases between. Germline V lookup: CDR1 LGHDT, CDR2 YNNKEL (reference sequence). The CDR3 length is 14 residues. Here the CDR3 reads CASSHRRSQVGYTF. CDR3 nucleotide sequence: TGTGCCAGCAGCCACCGGCGATCCCAGGTTGGCTACACCTTC.

This clone was detected only a few times. The rearrangement uses TRBV15 and TRBJ1-1, with 8 bases lining up with TRBD1. With V trimmed by 1 base and J by 2 bases, 3 bases remained unmatched. The germline CDR1 and CDR2 sequences are LNHNV and YYDKDF (reference sequence). CDR3 length: 15 residues. The CDR3 reads CATSRADRANTEAFF. The CDR3 DNA sequence: TGTGCCACCAGCAGAGCGGACAGGGCAAACACTGAAGCTTTCTTT.

V gene TRBV9 combines with J gene TRBJ1-2; the D gene is possibly TRBD1 (5 bases). There are 14 residues in the CDR3. The germline V gene has CDR1 SGDLS and CDR2 YYNGEE. V shed 0 bases and J shed 4 bases, with 10 bases lying between them. The CDR3 here is CASSVGLGGYGYTF. CDR3 in DNA: TGTGCCAGCAGCGTAGGTTTGGGGGGCTATGGCTACACCTTC.

The chain is built from TRBV28 and TRBJ1-5, with 7 bases fitting TRBD1. The CDR3 has 14 amino acids. With 10 bases clipped from V and 7 bases from J, the junction kept 13 bases outside the gene matches. The germline CDR1 and CDR2 sequences are MDHEN and SYDVKM. CDR3 residues: CATYNRGGWQPQHF. The CDR3 DNA follows: TGTGCCACTTACAACAGGGGCGGGTGGCAGCCCCAGCATTTT.

The chain couples TRBV24-1 to TRBJ2-1; TRBD1 agrees at 7 bases. The CDR3 sequence is 16 residues long. The V gene end was trimmed by 0 bases and the J gene end by 6 bases; junction bases not matched to a gene: 7. CDR1 is KGHDR, CDR2 SFDVKD, per germline. CDR3 region: CATSDLSGTDSNEQFF. The DNA of the CDR3 is TGTGCCACCAGTGATTTGAGTGGGACAGATAGCAATGAGCAGTTCTTC.

This clone has more than one count but fewer than ten. This chain links TRBV30 with TRBJ1-2; no reliable D call. Trimming removed 8 bases from V and 7 bases from J, with 17 bases in between. Germline CDR1 and CDR2: GTSNPN and SVGIG (reference sequence). The CDR3 sequence is 12 residues long. CDR3 coding DNA: TGTGCCCGCTCCGGGCGGGTTGGTGGCTACACCTTC. Its translation is CARSGRVGGYTF.